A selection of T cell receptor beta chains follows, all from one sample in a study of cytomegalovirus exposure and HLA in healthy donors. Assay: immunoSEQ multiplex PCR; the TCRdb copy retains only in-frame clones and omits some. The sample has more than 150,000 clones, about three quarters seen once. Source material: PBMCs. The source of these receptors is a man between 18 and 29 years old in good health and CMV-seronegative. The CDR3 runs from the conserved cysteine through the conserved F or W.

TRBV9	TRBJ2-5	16	CASTHAAGGPGETQYF
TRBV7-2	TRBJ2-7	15	CASSLGGTSGYEQYF
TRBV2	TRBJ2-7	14	CASSQYSGLILRDF
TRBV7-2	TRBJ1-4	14	CASSYRGGNEKLFF
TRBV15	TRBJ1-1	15	CATSRWAELNTEALF
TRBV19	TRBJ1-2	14	CASSIGTGYYGYTF
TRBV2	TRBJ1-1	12	CATRETGGQAFF
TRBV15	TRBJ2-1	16	CATSSGTGSSYNEQFF
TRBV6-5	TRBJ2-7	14	CASSYTGQTYEQYF
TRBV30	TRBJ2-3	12	CAWSIGGITQYF
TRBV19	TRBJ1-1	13	CASRGDGGSEAFF
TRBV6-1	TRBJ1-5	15	CASSGRRGGNQPQHF
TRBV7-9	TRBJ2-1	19	CASSYGSGLAGESPNEQFF
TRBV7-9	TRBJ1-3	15	CASSLQGGSGNTIYF
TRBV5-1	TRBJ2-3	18	CASSLIPGLAARGDTQYF
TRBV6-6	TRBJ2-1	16	CASSGGTGTSYNEQFF
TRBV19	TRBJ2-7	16	CASSIEVGGFPYEQYF
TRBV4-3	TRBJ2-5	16	CASSQDWLTRGETQYF
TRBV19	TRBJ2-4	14	CASTKGSAKNIQYF
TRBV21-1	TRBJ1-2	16	CAILSSTQAPNYGYTF
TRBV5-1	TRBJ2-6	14	CASTTSAGANVLTF
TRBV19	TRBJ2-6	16	CASETWSSSGANVLTF
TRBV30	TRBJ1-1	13	CAWAGQVYTEAFF
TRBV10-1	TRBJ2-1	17	CASSSPRGGRLYNEQFF
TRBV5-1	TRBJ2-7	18	CASRPWNLKGQNPNEQYF
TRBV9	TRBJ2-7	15	CASSALAGGYNEQYF
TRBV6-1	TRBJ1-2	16	CASSEAPGGTGPGYTF
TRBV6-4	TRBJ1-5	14	CASSEGATHQPQHF
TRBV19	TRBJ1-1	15	CASSTTQGLRTEAFF
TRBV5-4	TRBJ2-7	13	CASSSSLGREQYF
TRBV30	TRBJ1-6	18	CAFIDRGLSSSYNSPLHF
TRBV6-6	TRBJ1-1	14	CAIKRSGVDTEAFF
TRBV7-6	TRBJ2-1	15	CASSATGGSYNEQFF
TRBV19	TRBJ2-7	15	CASSRGAGQGYEQYF
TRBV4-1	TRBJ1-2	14	CASSTSSRNYGYTF
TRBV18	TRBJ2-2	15	CASSPPRLDTGELFF
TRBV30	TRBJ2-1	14	CAWSGGGIINEQFF
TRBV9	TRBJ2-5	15	CASSVQTGGEETQYF
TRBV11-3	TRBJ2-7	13	CASSSGQGNEQYF
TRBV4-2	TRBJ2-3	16	CASSQRAGDGTDTQYF
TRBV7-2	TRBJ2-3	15	CASSFNRGDKDTQYF
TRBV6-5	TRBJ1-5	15	CASSYSRVNNQPQHF
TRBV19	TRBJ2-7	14	CASSLQVYSYEQYF
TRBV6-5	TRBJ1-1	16	CASSYSGFQLNTEAFF
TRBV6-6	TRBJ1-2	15	CASSYGGEGGYGYTF
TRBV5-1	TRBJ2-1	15	CASSWGGTINNEQFF
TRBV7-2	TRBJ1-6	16	CASSLGGQGSGSPLHF
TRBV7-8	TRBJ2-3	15	CASTRVAGDTDTQYF
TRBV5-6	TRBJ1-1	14	CASSLETGNTEAFF
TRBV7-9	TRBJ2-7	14	CASSYPTGFHEQYF